The 18 T cell receptor beta chains given below trace back to one sample, sequenced in a study of long-term antiretroviral therapy in people with HIV. Version v3.0 of the immunoSEQ assay ran at survey level. Libraries were prepared by immunoSEQ multiplex PCR; TCRdb keeps only in-frame clonotypes and omits some of them. The sample holds about 14,000 clones, 84% seen once. The sequenced sample was unsorted PBMCs, obtained 0.4 years after starting antiretroviral therapy. These receptors were taken from a man aged 25-40 years with HIV.

V is TRBV11-3 and J is TRBJ2-2, with D unclear. Trimming stripped 5 bases from V and 7 bases from J, with 17 bases between. From germline, CDR1 is SGHNT and CDR2 YENEEA. The CDR3 is made up of 15 amino acids. The CDR3 region is CASSPSSTGVGELFF. CDR3 coding DNA: TGTGCCAGCAGCCCTAGTAGCACCGGTGTCGGGGAGCTGTTTTTT.

The chain has TRBV6-6 and TRBJ2-1; weak D call: TRBD2 (5 bases). V lost 7 bases and J 8 bases, leaving 18 bases between the germline ends. Germline loops: CDR1 MNHNY, CDR2 SVGAGI (reference sequence). This CDR3 has 14 amino acids. The CDR3 nucleotides are TGTGCCAGCACCCAAGCGGCTACGGTGGATGAGCAGTTCTTC. It encodes CASTQAATVDEQFF.

V and J are TRBV6-5 and TRBJ2-7; 15 bases are shared with TRBD2. The CDR3 contains 15 residues. The germline V gene encodes CDR1 MNHEY and CDR2 SVGAGI. J was trimmed by 3 bases and V by 5 bases; bases with no gene match: 2. CDR3 bases: TGTGCCAGCAGTCCGGGACTAGCGGGAGGCTACGAGCAGTACTTC. This gives the protein CASSPGLAGGYEQYF.

The gene calls are TRBV11-2 and TRBJ1-6; TRBD1 matches 9 bases. With 6 bases clipped from V and 8 bases from J, the junction kept 17 bases outside the gene matches. Germline CDR1 SGHAT, CDR2 FQNNGV. CDR3 length: 18 amino acids. The CDR3 DNA reads as TGTGCCAGCAGTTCCAACAGGGGGCATGGGGGGAGAGATTCACCCCTCCACTTT. Protein product: CASSSNRGHGGRDSPLHF. The complete variable domain, with remaining parts taken from reference TRBV11-2 and TRBJ1-6, reads EAGVAQSPRYKIIEKRQSVAFWCNPISGHATLYWYQQILGQGPKLLIQFQNNGVVDDSQLPKDRFSAERLKGVDSTLKIQPAKLEDSAVYLCASSSNRGHGGRDSPLHFGNGTRLTVT.

The chain uses TRBV2 and TRBJ2-1; 7 bases align to TRBD2. V lost 4 bases to trimming and J lost 4 bases; unmatched junction nucleotides: 7. This CDR3 contains 15 residues. Per the germline V gene, CDR1 is SNHLY and CDR2 is FYNNEI. Written as DNA, the CDR3 is TGTGCCAGCAGTGGAGCGGGAAGGTCGTACAATGAGCAGTTCTTC. Its translation is CASSGAGRSYNEQFF.

The rearrangement joins TRBV10-3 to TRBJ1-3; a possible D gene is TRBD1 (5 bases). The CDR3 runs to 15 residues. Trimming left V 0 bases short and J 1 base short, with 7 bases between. The V gene's germline CDR1 is ENHRY and CDR2 SYGVKD. CDR3 sequence reads: CAISESGVSGNTIYF. CDR3 in DNA: TGTGCCATCAGTGAGTCAGGGGTATCTGGAAACACCATATATTTT.

The chain has TRBV4-1 and TRBJ1-4; 7 bases fit TRBD1. The J segment lost 8 bases and the V segment lost 3 bases, leaving 0 bases of the junction unmatched. From germline, CDR1 is MGHRA and CDR2 YSYEKL. CDR3 length: 12 amino acids. CDR3 in DNA: TGCGCCAGCAGCCAGGACAGGGAAAAACTGTTTTTT. Translating it yields CASSQDREKLFF.

The genes are TRBV21-1 and TRBJ1-1. TRBV21-1 is an annotated pseudogene. The CDR3 is made up of 15 amino acids. The CDR3 loop reads CASSKLSRVRTEAFF. The CDR3 DNA sequence: TGTGCCAGCAGCAAATTGTCTCGGGTTCGCACTGAAGCTTTCTTT.

Comments on this clone: This CDR3 is also generated by other DNA sequences in the sample. The gene calls are TRBV19 and TRBJ1-5; D remains ambiguous. Germline V lookup: CDR1 LNHDA, CDR2 SQIVND (reference sequence). V lost 7 bases, J lost 0 bases, and 13 bases lay in between. The CDR3 spans 15 residues. The CDR3 loop is CASTPGGYSNQPQHF. The CDR3 bases are TGTGCCAGTACCCCTGGAGGGTATAGCAATCAGCCCCAGCATTTT.

A few counts support this clone. The chain links TRBV19 to TRBJ1-1; D gene unclear. Germline lookup yields CDR1 LNHDA and CDR2 SQIVND (reference sequence). Trimming left V 5 bases short and J 1 base short, with 14 bases between. The CDR3 loop spans 15 amino acids. CDR3 amino acids: CASSPIGNPNTEAFF. CDR3 DNA: TGTGCCAGTAGTCCCATCGGGAATCCGAACACTGAAGCTTTCTTT.

The sample holds one count of this clone. The chain joins TRBV5-6 to TRBJ2-3, with D unclear. The CDR3 has 13 amino acids. Germline values: CDR1 SGHDT, CDR2 YYEEEE. Trimming removed 1 base from V and 5 bases from J, with 8 bases in between. CDR3 amino acids: CASSLILGDTQYF. The DNA for the CDR3 is TGTGCCAGCAGCTTGATCCTAGGAGATACGCAGTATTTT.

This sequence joins TRBV5-1 and TRBJ2-7; 14 bases align to TRBD2. The CDR3 covers 14 residues. Germline CDR1 reads SGHRS; CDR2 reads YFSETQ. J gave up 6 bases and V 3 bases, and 2 bases lay outside the gene matches. The DNA of the CDR3 is TGCGCCAGCAGCTGGGGACTAGCGGGGGTCGAGCAGTACTTC. Its translation is CASSWGLAGVEQYF.

CDR3 residues: CASSNRTRGADTQYF. In DNA form, the CDR3 reads TGTGCCAGCAGCAACCGCACCCGGGGGGCAGATACGCAGTATTTT. The V gene is TRBV7-2, the J gene TRBJ2-3; TRBD2 aligns across 7 bases. Germline V lookup: CDR1 SGHTA, CDR2 FQGNSA. The CDR3 spans 15 residues. J lost 4 bases, V lost 5 bases, and 9 bases had no gene match.

The chain employs TRBV2 and TRBJ2-7, with a tentative D call TRBD2 (5 bases). The CDR3 contains 11 residues. Per germline, CDR1 SNHLY and CDR2 FYNNEI. V lost 6 bases and J 6 bases, leaving 9 bases between the germline ends. The CDR3 reads CASRRALEQYF. For the CDR3, the DNA is TGTGCCAGCAGGAGGGCTCTCGAGCAGTACTTC.

The genes are TRBV28 and TRBJ1-2, with unresolved D. The CDR3 is 9 amino acids. Germline V gene sequence: CDR1 MDHEN, CDR2 SYDVKM. The CDR3 bases are TGTGTAGGAGCTTATGGCTACACCTTC. Amino acids: CVGAYGYTF.

V and J are TRBV4-3 and TRBJ2-3; tentatively, D is TRBD1 (5 bases). Trimming stripped 3 bases from V and 1 base from J, with 5 bases between. This CDR3 comprises 13 residues. Germline lookup yields CDR1 LGHNA and CDR2 YSLEER. CDR3 residues: CASSHRGTDTQYF. In DNA form, the CDR3 reads TGCGCCAGCAGCCACAGGGGCACAGATACGCAGTATTTT.

V is TRBV18 and J is TRBJ2-1; no clear D. The germline V gene has CDR1 KGHSH and CDR2 LQKENI. This CDR3 has 12 residues. With 3 bases removed from V and 6 bases from J, the gap between germline ends came to 6 bases. The CDR3 coding sequence is TGTGCCAGCTCACCCATAGTCAATGAGCAGTTCTTC. Protein sequence: CASSPIVNEQFF.

The chain employs TRBV27 and TRBJ2-1, with a tentative D call TRBD2 (5 bases). The CDR3 sequence is 15 residues long. Deletions cut 5 bases from V and 0 bases from J, with 11 bases between. CDR1 is MNHEY, CDR2 SMNVEV, per germline (reference sequence). CDR3 region: CASSPGLSSYNEQFF. The CDR3 bases are TGTGCCAGCAGTCCAGGACTTAGCTCCTACAATGAGCAGTTCTTC.